The rows below give T cell receptor beta chains drawn from one sample of a study of read filtering for tumor transcriptome and immune sequencing. TCRdb re-analysed the reads in MiXCR, keeping a single row per CDR3 protein. The data show 100,000 to 150,000 distinct CDR3 sequences, with 10% to 15% seen just once and 8% to 13% held by the top ten. Input material: a population of CD138-negative cells sorted from bone marrow. The receptors were gathered from a donor older than 35 with multiple myeloma. Each CDR3 is given with its conserved first and last residue. D genes are given only for firm matches. Only some rows state a clone size, as once, few, many or a class for expanded clones.

clone size	D gene	V gene	J gene	CDR3 protein	CDR3 DNA
many	NA	TRBV6-5	TRBJ1-1	CASRGGGSWVNTEAFF	TGTGCCAGCAGGGGGGGCGGAAGCTGGGTGAACACTGAAGCTTTCTTT
many	NA	TRBV6-5	TRBJ2-1	CASSFSQRTGEQFF	TGTGCCAGCAGTTTCAGCCAAAGGACTGGAGAGCAGTTCTTC
many	NA	TRBV20-1	TRBJ1-1	CRPTGNTEAFF	TGCAGACCGACGGGGAACACTGAAGCTTTCTTT
many	TRBD1	TRBV20-1	TRBJ2-7	CSATTRGTYEQYF	TGCAGTGCTACCACCAGGGGGACCTACGAGCAGTACTTC
NA	NA	TRBV19	TRBJ2-2	CASSMHWGNTGELFF	TGTGCCAGTAGTATGCATTGGGGGAACACCGGGGAGCTGTTTTTT
NA	NA	TRBV5-1	TRBJ2-5	CASSLRSDQETQYF	TGCGCCAGCAGCTTGAGGTCAGACCAAGAGACCCAGTACTTC
NA	TRBD1	TRBV12-3/TRBV12-4	TRBJ2-3	CASIAGQGATQYF	TGTGCCAGCATCGCCGGACAGGGGGCTACGCAGTATTTT
NA	TRBD2	TRBV12-3/TRBV12-4	TRBJ2-1	CASSLVELTSGEQFF	TGTGCCAGCAGTTTGGTCGAACTTACTAGCGGTGAGCAGTTCTTC
many	NA	TRBV7-8	TRBJ1-5	CASSLVRSSNQPQHF	TGTGCCAGCAGCTTAGTCAGATCTAGCAATCAGCCCCAGCATTTT
many	NA	TRBV19	TRBJ1-5	CASSIAVQPQHF	TGTGCCAGTAGTATTGCGGTTCAGCCCCAGCATTTT
many	NA	TRBV7-9	TRBJ1-1	CASSSGARTEAFF	TGTGCCAGCAGCTCAGGGGCTCGGACTGAAGCTTTCTTT
many	NA	TRBV11-2	TRBJ1-1	CASSGNRATEAFF	TGTGCCAGCAGCGGTAACAGAGCCACTGAAGCTTTCTTT
NA	NA	TRBV20-1	TRBJ2-5	CSARGQGGETQYF	TGCAGTGCTAGAGGACAGGGAGGGGAGACCCAGTACTTC
many	TRBD1	TRBV10-2	TRBJ1-2	CASTSLQGASYGYTF	TGCGCCAGCACCTCCCTACAGGGGGCCAGCTATGGCTACACCTTC
many	NA	TRBV7-2	TRBJ1-1	CASSFQTGQLEAFF	TGTGCCAGCAGCTTCCAGACGGGACAACTTGAAGCTTTCTTT
many	NA	TRBV6-6	TRBJ1-1	CASSPPLRPKAFF	TGTGCCAGCAGTCCGCCTCTACGGCCCAAAGCTTTCTTT
many	NA	TRBV3-1	TRBJ1-2	CASSQGAARGAYYGYTF	TGTGCCAGCAGCCAAGGGGCCGCTCGGGGGGCCTACTATGGCTACACCTTC
NA	NA	TRBV5-4	TRBJ1-2	CASSQGTRAVTNYGYTF	TGTGCCAGCAGCCAGGGCACGAGGGCAGTAACTAACTATGGCTACACCTTC
many	TRBD2	TRBV4-1	TRBJ2-1	CASSHNSGRAWNEQFF	TGCGCCAGCAGCCATAATAGCGGGAGGGCCTGGAATGAGCAGTTCTTC
few	NA	TRBV18	TRBJ2-3	CASSPPNTDTQYF	TGTGCCAGCTCACCACCGAACACAGATACGCAGTATTTT
many	TRBD2	TRBV20-1	TRBJ2-1	CSASAGTSGKVEQFF	TGCAGTGCTTCCGCCGGGACTAGCGGGAAGGTTGAGCAGTTCTTC
many	TRBD1	TRBV3-1	TRBJ1-2	CASSRGTVLYGYTF	TGTGCCAGCAGCCGTGGGACAGTTCTCTATGGCTACACCTTC
few	TRBD2	TRBV27	TRBJ2-3	CASRRTSGGAPDTQYF	TGTGCCAGCCGCCGAACTAGCGGGGGGGCCCCAGATACGCAGTATTTT
many	TRBD2	TRBV11-1	TRBJ2-1	CASSLGLVAGGWNEQFF	TGTGCCAGCAGCTTAGGATTGGTGGCGGGAGGTTGGAATGAGCAGTTCTTC
NA	NA	TRBV6-1	TRBJ1-1	CASRSKGGRTEAFF	TGTGCCAGCAGGTCAAAGGGGGGGCGCACTGAAGCTTTCTTT
many	NA	TRBV29-1	TRBJ2-1	CSVGVNEQFF	TGCAGCGTTGGCGTCAATGAGCAGTTCTTC
many	NA	TRBV7-2	TRBJ2-1	CASSFAGTNEQFF	TGTGCCAGCAGCTTTGCAGGGACCAATGAGCAGTTCTTC